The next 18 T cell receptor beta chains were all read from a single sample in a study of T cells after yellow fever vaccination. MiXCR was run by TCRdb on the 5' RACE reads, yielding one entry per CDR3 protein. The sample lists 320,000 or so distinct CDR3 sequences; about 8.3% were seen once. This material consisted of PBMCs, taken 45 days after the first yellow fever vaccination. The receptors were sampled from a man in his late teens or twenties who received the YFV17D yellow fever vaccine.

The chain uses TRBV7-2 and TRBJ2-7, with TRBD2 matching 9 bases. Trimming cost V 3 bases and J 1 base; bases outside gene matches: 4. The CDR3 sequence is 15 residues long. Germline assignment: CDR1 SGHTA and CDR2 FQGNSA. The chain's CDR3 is CASSFAAGGSYEQYF. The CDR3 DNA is TGTGCCAGCAGCTTCGCAGCGGGGGGTTCCTACGAGCAGTACTTC.

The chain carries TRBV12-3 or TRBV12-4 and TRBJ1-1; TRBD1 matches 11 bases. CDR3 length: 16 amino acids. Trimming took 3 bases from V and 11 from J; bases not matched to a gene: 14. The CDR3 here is CASSLWTGGMGRTAFF. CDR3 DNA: TGTGCCAGCAGTTTGTGGACAGGGGGCATGGGAAGGACGGCTTTCTTT.

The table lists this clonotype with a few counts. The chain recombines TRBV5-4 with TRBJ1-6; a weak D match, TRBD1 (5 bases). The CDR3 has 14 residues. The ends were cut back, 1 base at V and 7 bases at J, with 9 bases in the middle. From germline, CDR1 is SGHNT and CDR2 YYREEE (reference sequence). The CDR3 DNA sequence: TGTGCCAGCAGCTTGTTTCCAGGGAATTCACCCCTCCACTTT. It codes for CASSLFPGNSPLHF.

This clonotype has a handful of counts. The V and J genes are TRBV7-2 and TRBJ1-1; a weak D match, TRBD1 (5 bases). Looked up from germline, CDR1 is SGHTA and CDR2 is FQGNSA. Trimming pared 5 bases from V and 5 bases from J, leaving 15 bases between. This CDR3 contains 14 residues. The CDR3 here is CASSPAGFWTEAFF. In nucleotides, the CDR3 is TGTGCCAGCAGCCCAGCAGGGTTCTGGACTGAAGCTTTCTTT.

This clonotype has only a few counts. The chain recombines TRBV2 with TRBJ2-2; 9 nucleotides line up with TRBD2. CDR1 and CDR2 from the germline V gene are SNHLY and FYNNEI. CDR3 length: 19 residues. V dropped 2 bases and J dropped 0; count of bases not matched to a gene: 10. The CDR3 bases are TGTGCCAGCAGTGAATTCGTAGCGGGGGCCGGGTCGAACACCGGGGAGCTGTTTTTT. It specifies CASSEFVAGAGSNTGELFF.

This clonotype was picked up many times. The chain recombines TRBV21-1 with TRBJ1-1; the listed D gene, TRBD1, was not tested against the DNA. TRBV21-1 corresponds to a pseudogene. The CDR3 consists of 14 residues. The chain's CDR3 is CASSKVGARTEAFF. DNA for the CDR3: TGTGCCAGCAGCAAAGTCGGCGCCCGCACTGAAGCTTTCTTT.

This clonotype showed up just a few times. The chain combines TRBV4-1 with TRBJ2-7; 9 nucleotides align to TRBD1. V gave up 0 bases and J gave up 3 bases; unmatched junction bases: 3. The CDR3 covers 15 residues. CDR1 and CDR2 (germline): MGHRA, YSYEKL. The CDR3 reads CASSQDPDRGYEQYF. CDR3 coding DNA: TGCGCCAGCAGCCAAGACCCGGACAGGGGCTACGAGCAGTACTTC.

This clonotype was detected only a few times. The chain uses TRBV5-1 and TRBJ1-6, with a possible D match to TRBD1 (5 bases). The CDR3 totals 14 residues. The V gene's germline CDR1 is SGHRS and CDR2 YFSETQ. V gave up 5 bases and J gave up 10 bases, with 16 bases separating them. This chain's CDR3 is CASRSQGSESPLHF. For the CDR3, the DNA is TGCGCCAGCAGATCCCAGGGATCGGAATCACCCCTCCACTTT.

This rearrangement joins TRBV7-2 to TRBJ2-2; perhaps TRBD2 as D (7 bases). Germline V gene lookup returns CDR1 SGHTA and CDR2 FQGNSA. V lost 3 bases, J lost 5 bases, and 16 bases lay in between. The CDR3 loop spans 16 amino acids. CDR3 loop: CASSFIGGARTGELFF. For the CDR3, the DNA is TGTGCCAGCAGCTTCATAGGGGGGGCCCGAACCGGGGAGCTGTTTTTT.

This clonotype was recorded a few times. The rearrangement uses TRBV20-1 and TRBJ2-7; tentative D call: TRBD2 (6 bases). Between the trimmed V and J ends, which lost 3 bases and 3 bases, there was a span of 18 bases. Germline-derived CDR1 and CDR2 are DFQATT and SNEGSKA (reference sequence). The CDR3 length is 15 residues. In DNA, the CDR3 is TGCAGTGCTAGCCCCCTAGCGTCAACCGACTACGAGCAGTACTTC. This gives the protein CSASPLASTDYEQYF.

The CDR3 region has the DNA TGCGCCAGCAGCTTAGACGGACAGGTGGCGACCCAGTACTTC. Its translation is CASSLDGQVATQYF. The chain employs TRBV5-1 and TRBJ2-5, with 7 positions matching TRBD1. The CDR3 is made up of 14 amino acids. Trimming at V came to 2 bases and at J to 7 bases, leaving 8 bases not matched to a gene. CDR1 is SGHRS, CDR2 YFSETQ, per germline.

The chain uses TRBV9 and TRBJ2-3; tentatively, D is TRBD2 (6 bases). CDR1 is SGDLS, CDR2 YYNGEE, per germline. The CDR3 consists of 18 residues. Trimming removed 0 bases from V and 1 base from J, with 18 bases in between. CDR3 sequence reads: CASSVELGTPTRTDTQYF. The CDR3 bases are TGTGCCAGCAGCGTAGAACTCGGGACTCCAACACGCACAGATACGCAGTATTTT.

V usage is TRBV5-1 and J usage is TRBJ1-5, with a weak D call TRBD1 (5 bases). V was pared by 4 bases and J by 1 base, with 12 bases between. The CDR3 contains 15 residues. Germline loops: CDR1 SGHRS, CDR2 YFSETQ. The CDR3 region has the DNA TGCGCCAGCAGCCCGGGACCCCGGAGCAATCAGCCCCAGCATTTT. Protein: CASSPGPRSNQPQHF.

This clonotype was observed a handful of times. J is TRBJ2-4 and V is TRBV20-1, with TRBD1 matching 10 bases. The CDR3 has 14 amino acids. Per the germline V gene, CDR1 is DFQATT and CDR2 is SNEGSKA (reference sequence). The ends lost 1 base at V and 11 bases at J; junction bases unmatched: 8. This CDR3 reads CSARGGQGGRLQYF. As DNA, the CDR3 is TGCAGTGCTAGAGGCGGACAGGGGGGACGGCTTCAGTACTTC.

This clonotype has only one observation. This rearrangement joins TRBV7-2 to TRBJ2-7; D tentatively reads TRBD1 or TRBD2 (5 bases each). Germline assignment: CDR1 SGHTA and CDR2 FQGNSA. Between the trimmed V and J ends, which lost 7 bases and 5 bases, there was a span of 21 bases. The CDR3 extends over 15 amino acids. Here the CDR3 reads CASILGGSASDEQYF. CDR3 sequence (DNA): TGTGCCAGCATCCTTGGGGGTAGCGCGTCCGACGAGCAGTACTTC.

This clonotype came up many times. Here the CDR3 DNA reads TGTGCCAGCAGCTTACTAGGGGATTCGAACACTGAAGCTTTCTTT. Translation: CASSLLGDSNTEAFF. The chain carries TRBV7-2 and TRBJ1-1, with TRBD1 as a possible D gene (5 bases). The CDR3 has 15 residues. V was clipped by 2 bases and J by 1 base, with 11 bases between them. Germline assignment: CDR1 SGHTA and CDR2 FQGNSA.

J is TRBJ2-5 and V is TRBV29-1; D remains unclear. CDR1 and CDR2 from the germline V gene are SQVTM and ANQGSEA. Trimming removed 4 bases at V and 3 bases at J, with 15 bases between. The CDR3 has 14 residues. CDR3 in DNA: TGCAGCGTTGTCCCTGGTGGCAGAAAAGAGACCCAGTACTTC. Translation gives CSVVPGGRKETQYF.

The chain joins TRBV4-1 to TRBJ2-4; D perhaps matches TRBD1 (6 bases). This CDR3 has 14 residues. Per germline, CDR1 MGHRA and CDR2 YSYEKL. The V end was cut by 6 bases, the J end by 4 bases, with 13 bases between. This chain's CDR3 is CASRPPGQKNIQYF. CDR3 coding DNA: TGCGCCAGCAGGCCACCGGGACAAAAAAACATTCAGTACTTC.